This paragraph reports one T cell receptor (beta chain). Its specificity is unknown. TCRdb re-called the 5' RACE reads and catalogs CDR3 proteins one per entry, DNA excluded. This table lists 400,000 or so distinct CDR3 sequences. This CDR3 region has 14 residues. Germline CDR1 and CDR2: SGHTA and FQGNSA. The source of the sample is a study of monozygotic twins with inflammatory bowel disease. Each donor supplied around 2.3 ml of blood. Findings of the study overall: The co-twins with IBD showed lower TCRbeta diversity (inverse Simpson) than their healthy siblings. For IBD, no single strong associated signal or clonotype was supported.

The sequencing input was blood. The V call is TRBV7-2, the J call TRBJ2-7; TCRdb selects TRBD1, and the lack of DNA leaves this call unchecked. This receptor was obtained from a human donor with ulcerative colitis or Crohn's disease, or a healthy co-twin of an affected twin (not recorded which). The CDR3 reads CASSLREGDYEQYF.